Given below is one TCR beta chain in context. Its antigen is unknown. The sample belongs to a study of shared clonotypes between healthy human individuals. For the study at large: A donor's plate count was three for CD4 naive and three for CD4 memory; CD8 naive had two and CD8 memory one. Overall study results and limits: Memory subsets generally showed smaller estimated richness than naive subsets did.

As handled by the study authors: Filtering was not the same, since immunoSEQ gave junction-only sequences without quality scores. Profiling relied on immunoSEQ multiplex PCR, and the TCRdb table lists in-frame clones only, not all of them. That table supplies the V and J calls and clone size; D and trimming were determined from the DNA. The sample comprises about 1 million clones, 65% to 75% of which are singletons, and over 1.3% rests with the top ten. Germline V gene data show CDR1 as SGHTA and CDR2 as FQGNSA. There are 11 residues in the CDR3. Trimming left V 3 bases short and J 15 bases short, with 12 bases between.

The clonotype comes from a man between 18 and 29 years old in good health. Material: memory CD4+ T cells sorted from blood. The subset: CD45RA-negative fraction. The V and J genes are TRBV7-2 and TRBJ2-1; the D gene is possibly TRBD1 (5 bases). As DNA, the CDR3 is TGTGCCAGCAGCTTTGGACCCCAGGGGTTCTTC. As protein: CASSFGPQGFF. Combining the CDR3 with reference TRBV7-2 and TRBJ2-1 gives the whole variable domain GAGVSQSPSNKVTEKGKDVELRCDPISGHTALYWYRQSLGQGLEFLIYFQGNSAPDKSGLPSDRFSAERTGGSVSTLTIQRTQQEDSAVYLCASSFGPQGFFGPGTRLTVL.